This is a list of T cell receptor beta chains from one sample in a study of T cells in Graves' hyperthyroidism and ophthalmopathy. Each CDR3 protein is one row after TCRdb ran MiXCR on the multiplex PCR reads. The data show hundreds of thousands of distinct CDR3 sequences, 14% seen once. The sequenced material came from blood. The receptor source for this set is a woman aged 18-29 years with Graves' hyperthyroidism. Each CDR3 is given without its conserved first and last residue. Fields, in order: V gene, D gene, clone size, CDR3 protein. A D gene is named only where the DNA matches it firmly. Where a row states a size, it is once, few, many or the class of an expanded clone; other rows omit it.

TRBV12-3/TRBV12-4 | - | - | ASSPHGGEQY
TRBV6-6 | - | - | ASSYSAGFVDEQY
TRBV6-1 | TRBD1 | - | ASRTGGGTGGWYSNQPQH
TRBV4-1 | - | few | ASRKGVGEKLF
TRBV20-1 | - | - | SARDRVQGYEQY
TRBV7-9 | - | many | AFYKAIPSNEQF
TRBV20-1 | - | many | SARLYAAGTLDNEQF
TRBV7-2 | TRBD2 | many | ASSSLAGVWGGELF
TRBV3-1 | - | many | ASSQGPGEAF
TRBV7-2 | - | many | ASSLPGLKNTEAF
TRBV25-1 | - | few | ASSWTIQETQY
TRBV7-9 | TRBD2 | - | ASSLIAGAYEQY
TRBV6-1 | - | few | ASSLTPNANTGELF
TRBV5-1 | - | many | ASRERTTEAF
TRBV19 | TRBD1 | - | ASLSRDRDWGYT
TRBV6-1 | - | - | ASRGPLDEKLF
TRBV15 | TRBD1 | few | ATSRGQTYEQY
TRBV10-2 | - | - | ASSESLGSSGANVLT
TRBV24-1 | - | few | ATREGPGGKETQY
TRBV12-3/TRBV12-4 | TRBD2 | few | ASSRTSGRFHEQY
TRBV30 | TRBD1 | few | AWPPGTGSFLGTGELF
TRBV19 | - | few | ASSIDLWSGGVTEAF
TRBV10-2 | - | few | ASNGGVDSALH
TRBV10-1 | - | - | ASSESPGSNYEQY
TRBV30 | - | many | AWSLQGVGTQY
TRBV29-1 | - | - | SVEAASETQY
TRBV6-6 | - | few | ASSYQFLSYNEQF
TRBV6-1 | - | few | ASSFGSSNQPQH
TRBV12-3/TRBV12-4 | TRBD2 | many | ASSAGLVSEQF
TRBV19 | - | - | ASSILGLAQH
TRBV11-2 | TRBD1 | many | ASRDRDPYEQY
TRBV15 | - | - | ATSRVVPSGANVLT
TRBV7-2 | - | many | ASSLIAVGVGGKQF
TRBV12-3/TRBV12-4 | TRBD1 | many | ASSFIQGAHGTQY